This TCR beta chain emerged from a study of Ad26.COV2.S vaccination and SARS-CoV-2 variants. Study-wide results and caveats: Recipients of vaccine and of placebo showed similar breadth of their non-spike TCR repertoires.

Produced via immunoSEQ multiplex PCR; TCRdb's table is partial and in-frame only. The table records some 330,000 clones, 90% of them present only once. The treatment: around 19 received Ad26.COV2.S at low or high dose, single or two shots; about 5 received placebo; per-sample allocation not given. Day 63 after the first vaccine or placebo injection was the time point for sampling. Concerning this clone: Its antigen is unknown.

The sequencing used peripheral blood, collected in a trial of Ad26.COV2.S vaccine versus placebo. The sequence was collected from a person aged 18 to 59 who received the Ad26.COV2.S COVID-19 vaccine or a placebo.

DNA of the CDR3: TGTGCCACCAGTGATGAGGGGGGCTGGGAGGCCGGGGAGCTGTTTTTT. This sequence encodes CATSDEGGWEAGELFF. The chain recombines TRBV24-1 with TRBJ2-2; the D gene could be TRBD1 or TRBD2 (6 bases each). The CDR3 length is 16 residues. CDR1 KGHDR and CDR2 SFDVKD come from the germline V gene. Trimming shortened V by 3 bases and J by 6 bases, and 16 bases separated the two germline ends.